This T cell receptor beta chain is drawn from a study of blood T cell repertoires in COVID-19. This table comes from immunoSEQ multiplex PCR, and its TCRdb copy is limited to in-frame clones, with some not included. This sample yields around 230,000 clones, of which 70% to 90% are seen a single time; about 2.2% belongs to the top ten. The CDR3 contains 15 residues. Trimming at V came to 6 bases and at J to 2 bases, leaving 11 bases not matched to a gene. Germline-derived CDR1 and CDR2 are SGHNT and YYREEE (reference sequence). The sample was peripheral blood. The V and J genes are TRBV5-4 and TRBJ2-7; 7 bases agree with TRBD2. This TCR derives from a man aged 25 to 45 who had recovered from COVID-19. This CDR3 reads CASTHGGEATYEQYF. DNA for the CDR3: TGTGCCAGCACCCATGGGGGGGAGGCTACCTACGAGCAGTACTTC. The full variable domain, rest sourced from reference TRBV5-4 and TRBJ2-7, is ETGVTQSPTHLIKTRGQQVTLRCSSQSGHNTVSWYQQALGQGPQFIFQYYREEENGRGNFPPRFSGLQFPNYSSELNVNALELDDSALYLCASTHGGEATYEQYFGPGTRLTVT.